This T cell receptor (beta chain) was found in a study of identical twins. With regard to this clonotype: As yet, its antigen is unknown.

TCRdb redid the calling of the 5' RACE reads with MiXCR, one entry per CDR3 protein. The table shows a few hundred thousand distinct CDR3 sequences, with roughly 15% occurring only once. Findings of the study overall: Fewer insertions characterized abundant cord blood beta clonotypes, whereas memory repertoires showed none. It was out-of-frame TCR alpha sharing in monozygotic twins that models underestimated. Analyses of zero insertions could be partly confounded by invariant MAIT and iNKT cells. In beta out-of-frame sequences, the excess sharing between twins was weaker.

These data also formed part of another study, on yellow fever vaccine responses in identical twins.

Sequences were obtained from CD4+ T cells sorted from blood. This clonotype was obtained from a woman between 18 and 30 years old in good health.

The CDR3 loop is CASSPQLAGGYEQYF. CDR3 coding DNA: TGTGCCAGCAGCCCACAGCTAGCGGGAGGCTACGAGCAGTACTTC. The chain combines TRBV12-3 or TRBV12-4 with TRBJ2-7, with 11 nucleotides matching TRBD2. Trimming took 6 bases from V and 3 from J; bases not matched to a gene: 7. CDR3 length: 15 residues.